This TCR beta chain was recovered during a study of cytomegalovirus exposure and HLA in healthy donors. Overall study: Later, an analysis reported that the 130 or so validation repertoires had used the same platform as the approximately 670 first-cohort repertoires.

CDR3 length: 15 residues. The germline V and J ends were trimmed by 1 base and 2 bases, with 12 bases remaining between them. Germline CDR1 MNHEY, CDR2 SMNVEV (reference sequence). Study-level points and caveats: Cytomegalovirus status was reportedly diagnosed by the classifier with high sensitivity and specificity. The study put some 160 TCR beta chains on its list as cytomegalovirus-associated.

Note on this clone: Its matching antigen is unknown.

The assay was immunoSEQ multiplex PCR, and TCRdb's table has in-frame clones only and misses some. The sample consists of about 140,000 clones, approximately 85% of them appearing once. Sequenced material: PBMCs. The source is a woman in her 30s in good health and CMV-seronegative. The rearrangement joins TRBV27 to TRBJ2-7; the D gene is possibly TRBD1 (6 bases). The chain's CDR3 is CASSLYRQAAYEQYF. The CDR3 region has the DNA TGTGCCAGCAGTTTATACCGACAGGCCGCCTACGAGCAGTACTTC.